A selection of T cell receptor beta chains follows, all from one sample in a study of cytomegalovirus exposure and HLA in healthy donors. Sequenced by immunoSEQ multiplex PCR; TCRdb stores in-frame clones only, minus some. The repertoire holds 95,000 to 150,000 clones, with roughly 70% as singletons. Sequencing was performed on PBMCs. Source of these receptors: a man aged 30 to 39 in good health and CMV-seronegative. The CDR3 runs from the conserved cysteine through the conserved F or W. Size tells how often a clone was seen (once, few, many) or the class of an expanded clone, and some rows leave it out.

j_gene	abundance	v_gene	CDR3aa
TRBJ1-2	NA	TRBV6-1	CASSPRRAGGHVYTF
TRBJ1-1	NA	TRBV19	CASSILGQGLSGHMNTEAFF
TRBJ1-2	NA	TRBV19	CASSTTGTGLANYGYTF
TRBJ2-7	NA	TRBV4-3	CASSLEQGAYEQYF
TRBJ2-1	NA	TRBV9	CASSAGVAGYNEQFF
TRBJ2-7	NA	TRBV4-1	CASSQSGVYEQYF
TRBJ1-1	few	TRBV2	CASRTANTEAFF
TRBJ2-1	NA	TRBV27	CASSLARGDEQFF
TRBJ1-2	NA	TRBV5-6	CASSFIFSGNYGYTF
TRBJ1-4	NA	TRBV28	CASKPTGGSEKLFF
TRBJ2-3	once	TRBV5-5	CASSPRPAGGPDTQYF
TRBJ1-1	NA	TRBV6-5	CASNRQGVHTEAFF
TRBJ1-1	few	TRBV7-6	CASSTRTGLNTEAFF
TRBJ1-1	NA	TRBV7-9	CASRPDRAGTEAFF
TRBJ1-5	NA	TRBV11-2	CASSLTPAGTGDSQPQHF
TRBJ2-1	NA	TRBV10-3	CAISEPGLASDEQFF
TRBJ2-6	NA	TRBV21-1	CASSKDMGQGSSGANVLTF
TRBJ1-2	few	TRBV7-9	CASSSQGYFSGYTF
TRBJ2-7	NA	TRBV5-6	CASSDGLARGYEQYF
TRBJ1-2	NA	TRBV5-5	CASSSGVTNYGYTF
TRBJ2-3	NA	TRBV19	CASSDRGRGTDTQYF
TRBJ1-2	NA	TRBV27	CASSSRGGLFYGYTF